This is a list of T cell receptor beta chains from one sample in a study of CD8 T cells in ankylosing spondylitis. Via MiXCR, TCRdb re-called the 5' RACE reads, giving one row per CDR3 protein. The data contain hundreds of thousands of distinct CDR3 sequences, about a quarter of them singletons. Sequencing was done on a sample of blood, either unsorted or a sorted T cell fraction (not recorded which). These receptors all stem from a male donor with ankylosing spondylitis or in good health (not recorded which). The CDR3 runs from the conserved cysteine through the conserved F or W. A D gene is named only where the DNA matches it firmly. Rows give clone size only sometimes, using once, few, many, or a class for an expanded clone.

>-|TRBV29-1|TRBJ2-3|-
CSYNPGGQRTDTQYF
TGCAGTTATAACCCGGGGGGACAGCGCACAGATACGCAGTATTTT
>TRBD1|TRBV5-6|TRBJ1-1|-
CASSVTGPGTEAFF
TGTGCCAGCAGCGTGACAGGGCCGGGAACTGAAGCTTTCTTT
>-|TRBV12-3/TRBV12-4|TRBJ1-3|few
CASSSLDTIYF
TGTGCCAGCAGCTCATTGGACACCATATATTTT
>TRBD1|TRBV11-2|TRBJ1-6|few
CASSLRLPDRGFRDNSPLHF
TGTGCCAGCAGCTTAAGGCTGCCCGACAGGGGGTTTCGGGATAATTCACCCCTCCACTTT
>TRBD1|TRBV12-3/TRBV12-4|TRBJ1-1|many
CASRRQGEVTEAFF
TGTGCCAGCAGGAGACAGGGAGAAGTCACTGAAGCTTTCTTT
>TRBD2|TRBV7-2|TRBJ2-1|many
CASSSGLAVNEQFF
TGTGCCAGCAGCTCGGGACTAGCGGTCAATGAGCAGTTCTTC
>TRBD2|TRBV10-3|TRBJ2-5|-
CATTPGLAQETQYF
TGTGCGACGACGCCGGGACTAGCTCAAGAGACCCAGTACTTC
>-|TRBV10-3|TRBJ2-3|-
CAISEDSGTDTQYF
TGTGCCATCAGTGAGGACAGCGGCACAGATACGCAGTATTTT
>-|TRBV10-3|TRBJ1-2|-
CAISTGSGLGYTF
TGTGCCATCAGTACAGGGAGCGGTCTAGGCTACACCTTC
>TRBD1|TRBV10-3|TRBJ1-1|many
CASHGTAEAFF
TGTGCCAGCCACGGGACAGCAGAAGCTTTCTTT
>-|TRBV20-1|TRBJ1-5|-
CSASIGGVINQPQHF
TGCAGTGCTTCAATAGGGGGGGTAATTAATCAGCCCCAGCATTTT
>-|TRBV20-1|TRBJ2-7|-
CSATKDRPGSYEQYF
TGCAGTGCTACAAAAGACCGCCCGGGGTCCTACGAGCAGTACTTC
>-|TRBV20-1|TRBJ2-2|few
CSASEGGVFRGELFF
TGCAGTGCCAGTGAGGGGGGAGTCTTTAGAGGGGAGCTGTTTTTT
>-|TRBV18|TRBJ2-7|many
CASSSGWAYEQYF
TGTGCCAGCTCATCGGGGTGGGCCTACGAGCAGTACTTC
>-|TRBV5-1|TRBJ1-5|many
CASSLGRAGGNQPQHF
TGCGCCAGCAGCTTGGGCAGGGCCGGCGGCAATCAGCCCCAGCATTTT
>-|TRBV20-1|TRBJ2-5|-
CSARVAEETQYF
TGCAGTGCTAGAGTTGCGGAAGAGACCCAGTACTTC
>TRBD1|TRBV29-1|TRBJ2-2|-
CSVVRTGDTGELFF
TGCAGCGTTGTTCGGACAGGGGATACCGGGGAGCTGTTTTTT
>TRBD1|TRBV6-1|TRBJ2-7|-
CASSAPGQFPYSYEQYF
TGTGCCAGCAGTGCTCCGGGACAGTTCCCCTACTCCTACGAGCAGTACTTC
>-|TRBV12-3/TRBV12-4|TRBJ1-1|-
CASTLDRNTEAFF
TGTGCCAGCACCTTGGACAGAAACACTGAAGCTTTCTTT
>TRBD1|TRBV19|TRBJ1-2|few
CAISQGANYGYTF
TGTGCCATCTCGCAGGGGGCGAACTATGGCTACACCTTC
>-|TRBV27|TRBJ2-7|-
CASRAPAGRLRYEQYF
TGTGCCAGCAGGGCCCCGGCGGGGCGCCTGCGCTACGAGCAGTACTTC
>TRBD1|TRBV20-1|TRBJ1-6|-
CSARRTGEPYNSPLHF
TGCAGTGCTCGCAGGACAGGGGAGCCCTATAATTCACCCCTCCACTTT
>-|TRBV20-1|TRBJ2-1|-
CSARARRRGYNEQFF
TGCAGTGCTAGAGCTAGGCGGCGAGGTTACAATGAGCAGTTCTTC
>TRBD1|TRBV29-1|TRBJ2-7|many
CSASGTAYEQYF
TGCAGCGCATCCGGGACAGCCTACGAGCAGTACTTC
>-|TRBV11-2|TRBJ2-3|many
CASSLILGSGALGATDTQYF
TGTGCCAGCAGCTTAATTTTGGGCTCAGGGGCGTTGGGTGCCACAGATACGCAGTATTTT
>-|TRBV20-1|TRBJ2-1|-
CSAREFDNEQFF
TGCAGTGCTAGAGAGTTCGACAATGAGCAGTTCTTC
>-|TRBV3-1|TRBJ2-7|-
CASSLRRDGSGEQYF
TGTGCCAGCAGCCTTCGCCGGGACGGATCAGGCGAGCAGTACTTC
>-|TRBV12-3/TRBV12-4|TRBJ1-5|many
CASSLTTNQPQHF
TGTGCCAGCAGTTTAACTACGAATCAGCCCCAGCATTTT
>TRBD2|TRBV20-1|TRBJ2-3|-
CSARDRLAGGTDTQYF
TGCAGTGCTAGGGACCGATTAGCGGGAGGCACAGATACGCAGTATTTT
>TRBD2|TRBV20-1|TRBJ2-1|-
CSASSGRMEQFF
TGCAGTGCTTCCAGCGGGAGGATGGAGCAGTTCTTC
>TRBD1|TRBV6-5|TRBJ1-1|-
CASSYSGQGDTEAFF
TGTGCCAGCAGTTACTCGGGACAGGGGGACACTGAAGCTTTCTTT
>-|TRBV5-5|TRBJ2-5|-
CASSLAQGTPWETQYF
TGTGCCAGCAGCTTGGCGCAGGGAACACCATGGGAGACCCAGTACTTC
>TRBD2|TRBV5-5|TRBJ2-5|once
CASSPLAGGQETQYF
TGTGCCAGCAGCCCACTAGCGGGAGGGCAAGAGACCCAGTACTTC
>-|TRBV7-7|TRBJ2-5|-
CASSSWGQETQYF
TGTGCTAGCAGCTCATGGGGCCAAGAGACCCAGTACTTC
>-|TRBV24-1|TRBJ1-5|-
CATSDGGPQPQHF
TGTGCCACCAGTGATGGGGGGCCTCAGCCCCAGCATTTT
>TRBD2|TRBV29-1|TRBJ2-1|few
CSVVTSGKDEQFF
TGCAGCGTTGTAACTAGCGGGAAGGATGAGCAGTTCTTC